This T cell receptor (beta chain) was obtained from a study of T cell responses to AZD1222 COVID-19 vaccine. The wider study: Combined were second doses at about 4 or about 12 weeks.

Study-wide results and limits: Clonal diversity may have been underestimated in mostly white British donors.

Produced via immunoSEQ multiplex PCR; TCRdb's table is partial and in-frame only. The sample has more than 95,000 clones; roughly 90% are singletons. CDR3 length equals 13 residues. Deletions cut 1 base from V and 2 bases from J, with 5 bases between. In germline, CDR1 is LGHDT, CDR2 YNNKEL (reference sequence). About this clone: Its antigen is unidentified.

The V and J genes are TRBV3-1 (or the pseudogene TRBV3-2) and TRBJ1-1; unclear D gene. Sequencing used peripheral blood, obtained on day 0 of AZD1222 vaccination. The clonotype originates from an adult in good health. Here the CDR3 reads CASSQVKNTEAFF. The CDR3 DNA reads TGTGCCAGCAGCCAAGTAAAAAACACTGAAGCTTTCTTT.